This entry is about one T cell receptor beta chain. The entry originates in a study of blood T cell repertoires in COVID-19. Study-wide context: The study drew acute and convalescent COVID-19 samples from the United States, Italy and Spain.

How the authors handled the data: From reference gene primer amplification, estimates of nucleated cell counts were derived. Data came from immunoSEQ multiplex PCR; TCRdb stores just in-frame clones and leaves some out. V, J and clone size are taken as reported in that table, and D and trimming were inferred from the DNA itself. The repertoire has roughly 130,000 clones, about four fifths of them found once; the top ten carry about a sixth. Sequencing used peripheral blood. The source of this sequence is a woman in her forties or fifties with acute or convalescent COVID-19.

The CDR3 reads CASSQGQGISRTEAFF. The CDR3 nucleotides are TGCGCCAGCAGCCAAGGACAGGGAATTTCCCGCACTGAAGCTTTCTTT. The V gene is TRBV5-1, the J gene TRBJ1-1; 8 bases fit TRBD1. V trimming: 4 bases; J trimming: 4 bases; junction bases outside the gene matches: 12. The germline gives CDR1 SGHRS, CDR2 YFSETQ. This CDR3 spans 16 amino acids.